Listed below are T cell receptor beta chains from one sample, sequenced in a study of blood T cell repertoires in COVID-19. The assay was immunoSEQ multiplex PCR, and TCRdb's table has in-frame clones only and misses some. The table shows about 180,000 clones, with about 86% occurring only once. Sequencing used peripheral blood. These receptors all stem from a man in his 70s with active or convalescent COVID-19. CDR3s include the opening cysteine and the closing phenylalanine or tryptophan. Clone size is stated in some rows and not others, as once, few, many or a class when expanded.

cdr3_aa	j_call	clone_size	v_call
CASSRRLAGWSDTQYF	TRBJ2-3	NA	TRBV14
CASSFRSLGGYGYTF	TRBJ1-2	NA	TRBV7-8
CASSVHGEGGTQYF	TRBJ2-5	NA	TRBV10-2
CASSPPGQSMSYEQYF	TRBJ2-7	NA	TRBV25-1
CASRGPGLEENGYTF	TRBJ1-2	NA	TRBV7-2
CASSPQGATSGNTIYF	TRBJ1-3	NA	TRBV18
CAWSLDSGRRETQYF	TRBJ2-5	NA	TRBV30
CASSPDSATYEQYF	TRBJ2-7	NA	TRBV5-1
CSASNQAGTGYGYTF	TRBJ1-2	NA	TRBV20-1
CASSLDQGANTEAFF	TRBJ1-1	NA	TRBV7-2
CASSFSGQQEQYF	TRBJ2-7	once	TRBV5-1
CAWTPGTAGYTF	TRBJ1-2	NA	TRBV30
CASIRTGENYGYTF	TRBJ1-2	once	TRBV19
CASVPPGLRPRDEQYF	TRBJ2-7	NA	TRBV28
CASSLYPPRANEKLFF	TRBJ1-4	few	TRBV27
CASSQVQGARAGELFF	TRBJ2-2	NA	TRBV3-1/TRBV3-2
CASERTGASNYGYTF	TRBJ1-2	NA	TRBV6-6
CASSRAGDPTDTQYF	TRBJ2-3	NA	TRBV5-6
CASSSTGQGQGGYTF	TRBJ1-2	NA	TRBV28
CASSLGRPQETQYF	TRBJ2-5	once	TRBV2
CASSMDRPRGGTQYF	TRBJ2-5	once	TRBV7-2
CASSRLAGGGNEQFF	TRBJ2-1	few	TRBV28
CASSYSGTVGYGYTF	TRBJ1-2	NA	TRBV6-5
CASSSRRGPLDTF	TRBJ1-2	NA	TRBV28
CASADRMNSPLHF	TRBJ1-6	NA	TRBV19
CATRASGNTIYF	TRBJ1-3	NA	TRBV24-1
CSASRGSEAFF	TRBJ1-1	NA	TRBV20-1
CASSLPGTYEQYF	TRBJ2-7	few	TRBV27